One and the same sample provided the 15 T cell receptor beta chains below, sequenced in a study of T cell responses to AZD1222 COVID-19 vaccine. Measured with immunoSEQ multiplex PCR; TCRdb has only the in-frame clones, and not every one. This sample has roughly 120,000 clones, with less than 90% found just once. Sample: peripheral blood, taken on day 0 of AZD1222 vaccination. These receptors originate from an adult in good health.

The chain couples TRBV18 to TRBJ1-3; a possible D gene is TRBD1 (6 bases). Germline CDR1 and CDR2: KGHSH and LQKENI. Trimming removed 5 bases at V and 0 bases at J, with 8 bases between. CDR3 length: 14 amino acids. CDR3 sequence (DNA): TGTGCCAGCTCAGGGGGGGCCTCTGGAAACACCATATATTTT. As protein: CASSGGASGNTIYF.

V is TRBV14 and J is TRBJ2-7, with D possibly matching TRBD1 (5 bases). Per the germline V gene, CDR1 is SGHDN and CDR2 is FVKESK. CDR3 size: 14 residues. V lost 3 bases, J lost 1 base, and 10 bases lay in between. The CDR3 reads CASSHWGISYEQYF. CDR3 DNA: TGTGCCAGCAGCCACTGGGGCATTTCCTACGAGCAGTACTTC.

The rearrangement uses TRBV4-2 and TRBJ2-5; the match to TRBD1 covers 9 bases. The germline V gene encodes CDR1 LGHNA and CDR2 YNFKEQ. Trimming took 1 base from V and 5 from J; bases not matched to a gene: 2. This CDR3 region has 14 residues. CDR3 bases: TGTGCCAGCAGCCAAGGCGACAGGGGGGAGACCCAGTACTTC. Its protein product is CASSQGDRGETQYF.

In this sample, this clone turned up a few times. CDR3 residues: CASRTQGARTEAFF. In DNA form, the CDR3 reads TGTGCCAGTAGGACACAGGGGGCGAGAACTGAAGCTTTCTTT. This chain uses TRBV19 with TRBJ1-1; 9 nucleotides line up with TRBD1. V lost 6 bases to trimming and J lost 5 bases; unmatched junction nucleotides: 7. Germline V gene lookup returns CDR1 LNHDA and CDR2 SQIVND (reference sequence). The CDR3 totals 14 residues.

The CDR3 protein is CSVQSISGNTIYF. The CDR3 nucleotides read TGCAGCGTTCAGAGTATCTCTGGAAACACCATATATTTT. This rearrangement joins TRBV29-1 to TRBJ1-3; D is unclear. The germline V gene has CDR1 SQVTM and CDR2 ANQGSEA. V lost 5 bases to trimming and J lost 0 bases, with 8 bases between them. This CDR3 spans 13 amino acids. Filled out from reference TRBV29-1 and TRBJ1-3, the complete variable domain reads SAVISQKPSRDICQRGTSLTIQCQVDSQVTMMFWYRQQPGQSLTLIATANQGSEATYESGFVIDKFPISRPNLTFSTLTVSNMSPEDSSIYLCSVQSISGNTIYFGEGSWLTVV.

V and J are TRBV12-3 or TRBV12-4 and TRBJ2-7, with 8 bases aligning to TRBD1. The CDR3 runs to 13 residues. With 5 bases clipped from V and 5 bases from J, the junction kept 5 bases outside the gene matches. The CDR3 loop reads CASSPDRAHEQYF. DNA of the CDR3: TGTGCCAGCAGTCCGGACAGGGCGCACGAGCAGTACTTC.

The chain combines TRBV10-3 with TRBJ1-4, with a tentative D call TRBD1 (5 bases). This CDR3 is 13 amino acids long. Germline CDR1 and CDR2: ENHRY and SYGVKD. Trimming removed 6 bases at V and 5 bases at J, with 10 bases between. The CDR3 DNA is TGTGCCATCAGGGGGACGGCGAATGAAAAACTGTTTTTT. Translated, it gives CAIRGTANEKLFF.

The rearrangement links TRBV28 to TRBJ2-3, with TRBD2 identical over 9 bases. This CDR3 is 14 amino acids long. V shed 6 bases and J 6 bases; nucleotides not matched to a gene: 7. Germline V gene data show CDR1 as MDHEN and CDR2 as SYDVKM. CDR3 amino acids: CASSASREGDTQYF. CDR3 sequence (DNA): TGTGCCAGCAGCGCCTCGCGGGAGGGGGATACGCAGTATTTT. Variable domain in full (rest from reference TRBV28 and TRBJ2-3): DVKVTQSSRYLVKRTGEKVFLECVQDMDHENMFWYRQDPGLGLRLIYFSYDVKMKEKGDIPEGYSVSREKKERFSLILESASTNQTSMYLCASSASREGDTQYFGPGTRLTVL.

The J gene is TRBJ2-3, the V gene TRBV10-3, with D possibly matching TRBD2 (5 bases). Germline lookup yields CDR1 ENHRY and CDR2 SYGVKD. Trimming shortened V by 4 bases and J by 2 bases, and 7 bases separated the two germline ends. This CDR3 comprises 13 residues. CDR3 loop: CAISGADTDTQYF. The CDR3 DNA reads TGTGCCATCAGTGGAGCGGACACAGATACGCAGTATTTT.

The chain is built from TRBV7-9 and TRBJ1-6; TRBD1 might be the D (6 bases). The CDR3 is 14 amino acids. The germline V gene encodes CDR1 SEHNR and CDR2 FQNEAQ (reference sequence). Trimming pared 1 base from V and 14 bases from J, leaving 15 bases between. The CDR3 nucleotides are TGTGCCAGCAGCTTAGGCTCAGGGGTGGAAGCCCTCCACTTT. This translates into CASSLGSGVEALHF.

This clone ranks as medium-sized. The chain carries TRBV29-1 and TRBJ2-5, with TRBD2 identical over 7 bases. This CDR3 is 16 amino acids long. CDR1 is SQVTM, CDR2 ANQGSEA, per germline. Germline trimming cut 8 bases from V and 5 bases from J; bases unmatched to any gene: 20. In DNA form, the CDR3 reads TGCAGCCTCGGACTGGGGCGGGAGAGGACATGGGAGACCCAGTACTTC. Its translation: CSLGLGRERTWETQYF.

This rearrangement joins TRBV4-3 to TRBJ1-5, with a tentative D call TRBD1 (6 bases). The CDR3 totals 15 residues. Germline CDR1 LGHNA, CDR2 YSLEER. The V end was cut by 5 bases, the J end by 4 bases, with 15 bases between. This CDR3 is CASSNRVTGNQPQHF. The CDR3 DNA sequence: TGCGCCAGCAGCAATCGTGTTACAGGGAATCAGCCCCAGCATTTT.

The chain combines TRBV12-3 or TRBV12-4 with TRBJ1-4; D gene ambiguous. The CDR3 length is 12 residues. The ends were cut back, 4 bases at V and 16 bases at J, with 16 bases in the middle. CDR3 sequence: CASSSFSYRRFF. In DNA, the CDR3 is TGTGCCAGCAGTTCCTTCTCCTATAGGAGGTTTTTT.

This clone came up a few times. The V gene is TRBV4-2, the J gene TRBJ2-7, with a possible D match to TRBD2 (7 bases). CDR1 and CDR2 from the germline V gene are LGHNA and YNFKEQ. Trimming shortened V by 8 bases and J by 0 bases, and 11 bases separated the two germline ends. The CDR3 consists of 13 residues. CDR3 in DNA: TGTGCCAGCGGCGGGGGCAGCTCCTACGAGCAGTACTTC. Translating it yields CASGGGSSYEQYF.

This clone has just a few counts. The CDR3 DNA reads TGCGCCAGCAGCCCCGACAGCTATAATTCACCCCTCCACTTT. Translated, it gives CASSPDSYNSPLHF. The V gene is TRBV4-1, the J gene TRBJ1-6, with D perhaps TRBD1 (5 bases). This CDR3 is 14 amino acids long. V was cut by 4 bases and J by 3 bases, with 7 bases left in between. Germline CDR1 MGHRA, CDR2 YSYEKL.